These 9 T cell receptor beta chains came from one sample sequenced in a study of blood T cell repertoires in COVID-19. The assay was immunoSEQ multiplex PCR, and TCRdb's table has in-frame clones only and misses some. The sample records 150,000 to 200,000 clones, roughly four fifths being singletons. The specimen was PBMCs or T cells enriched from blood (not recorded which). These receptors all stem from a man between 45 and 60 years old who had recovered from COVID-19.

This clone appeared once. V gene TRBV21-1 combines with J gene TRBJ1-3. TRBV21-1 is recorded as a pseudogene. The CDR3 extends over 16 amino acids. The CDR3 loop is CASSKWMAGAGNTIYF. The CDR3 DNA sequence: TGTGCCAGCAGCAAATGGATGGCGGGAGCTGGAAACACCATATATTTT.

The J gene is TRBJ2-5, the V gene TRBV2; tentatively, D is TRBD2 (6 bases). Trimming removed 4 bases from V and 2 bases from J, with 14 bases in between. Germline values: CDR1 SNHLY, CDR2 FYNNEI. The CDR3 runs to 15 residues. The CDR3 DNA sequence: TGTGCCAGCAGTGTCGAAGCGGGTGCTCAAGAGACCCAGTACTTC. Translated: CASSVEAGAQETQYF.

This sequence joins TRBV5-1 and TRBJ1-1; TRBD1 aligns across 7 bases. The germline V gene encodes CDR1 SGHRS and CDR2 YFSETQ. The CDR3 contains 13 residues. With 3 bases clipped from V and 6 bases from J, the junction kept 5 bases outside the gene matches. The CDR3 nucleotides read TGCGCCAGCAGCTGGGGACAGCAGGCTGAAGCTTTCTTT. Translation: CASSWGQQAEAFF. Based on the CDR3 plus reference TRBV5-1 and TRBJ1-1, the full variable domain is KAGVTQTPRYLIKTRGQQVTLSCSPISGHRSVSWYQQTPGQGLQFLFEYFSETQRNKGNFPGRFSGRQFSNSRSEMNVSTLELGDSALYLCASSWGQQAEAFFGQGTRLTVV.

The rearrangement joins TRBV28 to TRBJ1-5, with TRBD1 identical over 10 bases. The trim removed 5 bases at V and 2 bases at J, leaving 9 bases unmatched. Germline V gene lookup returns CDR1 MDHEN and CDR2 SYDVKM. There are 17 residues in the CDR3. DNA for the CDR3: TGTGCCAGCAGTCCCGACAGGGGGCGATATGGCAATCAGCCCCAGCATTTT. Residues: CASSPDRGRYGNQPQHF.

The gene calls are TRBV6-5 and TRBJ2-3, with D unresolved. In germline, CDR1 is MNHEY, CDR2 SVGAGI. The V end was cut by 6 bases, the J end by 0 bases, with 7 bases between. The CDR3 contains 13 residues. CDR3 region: CASRSPSTDTQYF. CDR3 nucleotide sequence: TGTGCCAGCAGGTCTCCGAGCACAGATACGCAGTATTTT.

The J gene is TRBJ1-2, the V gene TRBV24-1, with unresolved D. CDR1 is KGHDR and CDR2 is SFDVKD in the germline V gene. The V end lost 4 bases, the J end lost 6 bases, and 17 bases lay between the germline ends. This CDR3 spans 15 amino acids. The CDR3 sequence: CATSDPSGGNNGYTF. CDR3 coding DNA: TGTGCCACCAGTGACCCCTCCGGAGGAAACAATGGCTACACCTTC.

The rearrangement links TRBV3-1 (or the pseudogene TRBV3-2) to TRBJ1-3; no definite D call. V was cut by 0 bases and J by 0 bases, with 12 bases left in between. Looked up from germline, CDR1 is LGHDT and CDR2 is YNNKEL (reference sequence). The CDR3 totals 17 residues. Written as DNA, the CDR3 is TGTGCCAGCAGCCAAGAGGTTTTGAGGGCCTCTGGAAACACCATATATTTT. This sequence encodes CASSQEVLRASGNTIYF.

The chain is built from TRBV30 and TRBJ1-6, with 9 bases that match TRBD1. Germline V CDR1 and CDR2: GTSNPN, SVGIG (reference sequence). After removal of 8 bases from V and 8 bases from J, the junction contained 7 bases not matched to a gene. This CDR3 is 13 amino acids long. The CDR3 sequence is CAPRTGADSPLHF. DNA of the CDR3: TGTGCCCCCCGGACAGGGGCGGATTCACCCCTCCACTTT.

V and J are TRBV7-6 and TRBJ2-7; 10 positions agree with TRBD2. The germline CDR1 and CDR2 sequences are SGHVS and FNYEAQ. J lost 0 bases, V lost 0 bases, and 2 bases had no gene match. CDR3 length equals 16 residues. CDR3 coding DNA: TGTGCCAGCAGCTTAGCGCCTAGCGGGAGCTCCTACGAGCAGTACTTC. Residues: CASSLAPSGSSYEQYF.